Described below is a single T cell receptor (beta chain) sequence and its context. These data come from a study of shared clonotypes between healthy human individuals. Per the germline V gene, CDR1 is SGHAT and CDR2 is FQDESV (reference sequence). V lost 3 bases and J 2 bases, leaving 11 bases between the germline ends. The CDR3 extends over 14 amino acids. The naive CD8 subset, CD45RO-negative cells positively selected for CCR7, excluded terminally differentiated effector memory CD45RA+ cells. Some clones are missing from TCRdb's copy, which holds only in-frame ones; the method was immunoSEQ multiplex PCR. The repertoire consists of fewer than 850,000 clones, with approximately 96% occurring once and the leading ten covering about 0.22%.

Sample: naive CD8+ T cells sorted from blood. This sequence originates from a young man in good health. The gene calls are TRBV11-1 and TRBJ2-7, with a tentative D call TRBD2 (6 bases). The DNA of the CDR3 is TGTGCCAGCAGCTTTGCCTCGGGAGCCTACGAGCAGTACTTC. It specifies CASSFASGAYEQYF.